This T cell receptor beta chain came from a study of vaccination effects on CD4 cells after COVID-19 (dated by TCRdb to about 2022). Broadly, across the study: Two doses of either the BNT162b2 or the mRNA-1273 mRNA SARS-CoV-2 vaccine were administered to participants. In both COVID-19 convalescent patients and infection-naive vaccine recipients, the study compared SARS-CoV-2 spike-specific CD4+ TCR repertoires from before mRNA vaccination with those from after it. A total of 10 COVID-19 convalescent patients and a few SARS-CoV-2-naive healthy vaccine recipients were included in the full study. The Oncomine TCR Beta short-read assay on an Illumina iSeq 100 was used to sequence cultures from other donors in the study.

The ViraFEST assay stimulated PBMC with viral peptide pools and then used TCR sequencing to identify antigen-specific CD4+ T cell clonotypes by expansion. After around ten days of culture, CD4+ T cells were isolated with the EasySep CD4+ T cell isolation kit. None of the healthy vaccine recipients had a prior SARS-CoV-2 infection, which was confirmed by nucleocapsid antibody tests that came back negative both before and after vaccination. Approximately 2.1 million PBMC per well were cultured in IMDM with roughly 5% human AB serum, 8 to 10 IU/ml IL-2 and gentamicin, plus 10 ug/ml peptides. Half of the culture medium was replaced with fresh IL-2-containing medium on days 3 and 7. Each peptide stimulation condition was cultured in triplicate wells unless otherwise noted. Using Ficoll-Paque Plus gradient centrifugation, PBMC were separated from whole blood and then either used fresh or cryopreserved at -140C. Overlapping peptide pools spanned the spike proteins of SARS-CoV-2 and the common cold coronaviruses HCoV-NL63, HCoV-OC43 and HCoV-229E. Genomic DNA was extracted from cultured CD4+ T cells with the QIAamp micro DNA kit.

Turning to this clone: There is no known antigen for this receptor. Base qualities are not recorded, but no much larger clone differs from it by a single base.

General study outcomes and caveats: In healthy vaccine recipients, vaccine-induced clones were almost all SARS-CoV-2 mono-reactive, with only 1 of 255 cross-reactive with common cold coronaviruses. At late post-vaccination timepoints, both infection-induced and vaccine-induced clones showed marked clonal contraction, consistent with waning T cell responses. The study was limited by a small number of convalescent patients and lacked early post-infection timepoints.

Library construction relied on the immunoSEQ multiplex PCR assay. TCR beta CDR3 sequencing was performed on DNA from the cultured, isolated CD4+ T cells. The published analysis was carried out like this. Non-productive TCR sequences were discarded, and reads were trimmed to the CDR3 region, with only CDR3s of 7 or more amino acids retained. Antigen-specific clonotypes were identified with the MANAFEST web app by comparing expansion in peptide wells against reference cultures. Positive clones required FDR<0.05 expansion versus reference and all other wells, odds ratio above 5, and frequency above 0.1% in two replicate wells. Cross-reactive clonotypes were defined as significantly expanded in SARS-CoV-2 spike wells and in at least one common cold coronavirus spike condition. Using the stringdist R package, CDR3 similarity was measured by Levenshtein distance, and unrooted trees were constructed with ape in R 3.6.1. TCRdb carries this immuneACCESS record with in-frame sequences only. Its versions omit some clonotypes, under half of them owing to an unresolved V gene in the studies checked, with the rest unexplained. V and J calls and clone size follow that table, whereas D and trimming were derived from the DNA. Within this sample are about 61,000 clones, with more than 80% of them counted one time only. The biggest ten clones account for 2% to 2.5% of the sample.

Per the germline V gene, SGDLS is the CDR1 and YYNGEE is the CDR2. The CDR3, from cysteine to phenylalanine, totals 15 residues. CDR3 DNA is the only sequence kept; it has 45 bases, read in frame from the first base. Here V drops 3 bases and J drops 9 bases, and the junction holds 6 bases not matched to any gene. This receptor was identified in a human donor who received a COVID-19 vaccine. The rearrangement combines TRBV9 with TRBJ1-6, with 10 central nucleotides matching TRBD1. Specimen: CD4+ T cells from PBMCs cultured with HCoV-229E spike peptides, collected before COVID-19 vaccination. The cell subset or site label corresponds to: HCoV-229E spike overlapping peptide pool stimulation. The CDR3: CASSAGQGRGSPLHF. Here is the DNA: TGTGCCAGCAGCGCGGGACAGGGGCGGGGTTCACCCCTCCACTTT.